The 29 T cell receptor delta chains below were found in one sample sequenced in a study of human gamma delta and Vdelta1 T cells. TCRdb re-called clones from the PCR reads using CATT. Here the sample spans over 10,000 delta-chain clones, 40% to 60% being singletons. Antigen specificity for these receptors is unknown. The sample consisted of Vdelta1 gamma-delta T cells from blood grown in culture (DOT cells). These receptor sequences come from a human donor in good health.

By share, this clone counts as medium-sized (0.01 to 0.1%). The chain uses TRDV1 and TRDJ1, with 13 bases aligning to TRDD3. V was pared by 2 bases and J by 1 base, with 1 base of the junction left unmatched. This CDR3 region has 16 residues. Germline-derived CDR1 and CDR2 are TSWWSYY and QGS. The CDR3 DNA reads TGTGCTCTTGGGGAATACTGGGGGATACGCACCGATAAACTCATCTTT. Its protein is CALGEYWGIRTDKLIF.

This clone came up a few times. The chain uses TRDV1 and TRDJ1; 11 bases agree with TRDD3. This CDR3 has 23 residues. Unmatched junction bases numbered 24, after V lost 0 bases and J lost 3 bases. Germline V gives CDR1 TSWWSYY, CDR2 QGS. CDR3 sequence: CALGELLLPGSIGNWGIADKLIF. The DNA for the CDR3 is TGTGCTCTTGGGGAACTACTCCTTCCGGGCTCTATTGGCAACTGGGGGATAGCCGATAAACTCATCTTT.

The chain joins TRDV1 to TRDJ1, with a tentative D call TRDD2 (5 bases). The germline V and J ends were trimmed by 0 bases and 0 bases, with 35 bases remaining between them. Per the germline V gene, CDR1 is TSWWSYY and CDR2 is QGS. The CDR3 contains 24 residues. CDR3 region: CALGELDHSVSMRGPSFYTDKLIF. CDR3 DNA sequence: TGTGCTCTTGGGGAACTCGACCATTCCGTCTCGATGAGGGGCCCTTCTTTCTACACCGATAAACTCATCTTT.

This clone was detected a few times. Other nucleotide sequences from this sample produce the same CDR3. The chain carries TRDV1 and TRDJ4; 12 nucleotides match TRDD3. The germline V gene has CDR1 TSWWSYY and CDR2 QGS. The CDR3 sequence is 19 residues long. Trimming cost V 5 bases and J 0 bases; bases outside gene matches: 16. CDR3 sequence: CALGNPSSWGIRLARPLIF. CDR3 in DNA: TGTGCTCTTGGGAACCCTTCCTCCTGGGGGATACGTCTGGCCAGACCCCTGATCTTT.

The rearrangement joins TRDV1 to TRDJ1, with TRDD3 identical over 7 bases. Germline-derived CDR1 and CDR2 are TSWWSYY and QGS. The ends lost 2 bases at V and 3 bases at J; junction bases unmatched: 21. The CDR3 consists of 20 residues. CDR3 residues: CALGERSFGESGGDSDKLIF. In DNA form, the CDR3 reads TGTGCTCTTGGGGAAAGATCTTTCGGGGAATCTGGGGGTGATTCCGATAAACTCATCTTT.

This rearrangement joins TRDV1 to TRDJ4; the D gene is possibly TRDD3 (5 bases). The CDR3 length is 20 residues. Trimming cost V 4 bases and J 0 bases, with 30 bases left between them. Germline loops: CDR1 TSWWSYY, CDR2 QGS. The chain's CDR3 is CALGGRPSRTTGANARPLIF. The CDR3 bases are TGTGCTCTTGGGGGGCGACCGTCGCGGACTACTGGAGCCAACGCCAGACCCCTGATCTTT.

This clone has more than one count but fewer than ten. This sequence joins TRDV1 and TRDJ1, with TRDD3 matching over 8 bases. Germline values: CDR1 TSWWSYY, CDR2 QGS. The CDR3 has 14 residues. With V trimmed by 0 bases and J by 7 bases, 4 bases remained unmatched. CDR3 in amino acids: CALGELPTGGKLIF. As DNA, the CDR3 is TGTGCTCTTGGGGAACTTCCTACTGGGGGTAAACTCATCTTT.

The chain employs TRDV1 and TRDJ1; no clear D gene. With 4 bases removed from V and 0 bases from J, the gap between germline ends came to 18 bases. The CDR3 totals 17 residues. Germline-derived CDR1 and CDR2 are TSWWSYY and QGS. The CDR3 nucleotides read TGTGCTCTTGGGGGTCCGACCTTGGTGGATCACACCGATAAACTCATCTTT. Translation gives CALGGPTLVDHTDKLIF.

The J gene is TRDJ1, the V gene TRDV1, with 13 bases matching TRDD3. Germline values: CDR1 TSWWSYY, CDR2 QGS. CDR3 length: 24 amino acids. With V trimmed by 1 base and J by 0 bases, 23 bases remained unmatched. The CDR3 DNA is TGTGCTCTTGGGGAACCCCGTCCCCCCTCACGTACTGGGGGATACGCTTCGTACACCGATAAACTCATCTTT. This gives the protein CALGEPRPPSRTGGYASYTDKLIF.

The chain links TRDV1 to TRDJ1; D not resolved. Germline V gives CDR1 TSWWSYY, CDR2 QGS. The length of the CDR3 is 16 residues. The V end lost 1 base, the J end lost 1 base, and 13 bases lay between the germline ends. In nucleotides, the CDR3 is TGTGCTCTTGGGGAACCCTCCCTCGCACGCACCGATAAACTCATCTTT. Encoded protein: CALGEPSLARTDKLIF.

The chain employs TRDV1 and TRDJ1; 10 positions agree with TRDD3. CDR1 and CDR2 (germline): TSWWSYY, QGS. This CDR3 is 21 amino acids long. V shed 0 bases, J shed 2 bases, and the junction held 18 bases outside the gene matches. The CDR3 nucleotides are TGTGCTCTTGGGGAACTACCCACAAACTGGGCGTTACTGGGGGATACCGATAAACTCATCTTT. Amino acids: CALGELPTNWALLGDTDKLIF.

The V and J genes are TRDV1 and TRDJ1, with 9 bases aligning to TRDD3. V dropped 6 bases and J dropped 1; count of bases not matched to a gene: 15. Germline V gene lookup returns CDR1 TSWWSYY and CDR2 QGS. The CDR3 extends over 18 amino acids. The CDR3 DNA reads as TGTGCTCTTGGAGGGCCCAAACGGGGATACGCGGCCACCGATAAACTCATCTTT. It translates to CALGGPKRGYAATDKLIF.

The chain has TRDV1 and TRDJ1; D is possibly TRDD3 (5 bases). Trimming removed 3 bases at V and 6 bases at J, with 17 bases between. Germline V gene sequence: CDR1 TSWWSYY, CDR2 QGS. The CDR3 covers 15 residues. CDR3 residues: CALGDVSGGIYKLIF. CDR3 coding DNA: TGTGCTCTTGGGGATGTTTCCGGAGGGATTTATAAACTCATCTTT.

V gene TRDV1 combines with J gene TRDJ1, with a possible D match to TRDD3 (6 bases). From germline, CDR1 is TSWWSYY and CDR2 QGS. V lost 3 bases, J lost 0 bases, and 20 bases lay in between. The CDR3 is made up of 18 amino acids. The DNA of the CDR3 is TGTGCTCTTGGGGAGCCTGTCTTCGGGGGAAAGTACACCGATAAACTCATCTTT. Its translation: CALGEPVFGGKYTDKLIF.

The chain combines TRDV1 with TRDJ1, with TRDD3 matching over 7 bases. The CDR3 runs to 17 residues. V shed 1 base, J shed 1 base, and the junction held 9 bases outside the gene matches. Germline V gene data show CDR1 as TSWWSYY and CDR2 as QGS. The DNA of the CDR3 is TGTGCTCTTGGGGAACACTTCCCCTGGGGGCCCACCGATAAACTCATCTTT. Amino acids: CALGEHFPWGPTDKLIF.

About this clone: This sequence may be a read error, since a much larger clone differs from it by one base. J is TRDJ1 and V is TRDV1; 8 nucleotides align to TRDD3. Germline V gene sequence: CDR1 TSWWSYY, CDR2 QGS. J gave up 0 bases and V 2 bases, and 17 bases lay outside the gene matches. This CDR3 has 20 amino acids. CDR3 region: CALGESLGRLGGYHTDKLIF. The CDR3 nucleotides read TGTGCTCTTGGGGAATCTCTCGGGCGACTGGGGGGCTACCACACCGATAAACTCATCTTT.

This clone was found a few times. The chain links TRDV1 to TRDJ1; the match to TRDD3 covers 8 bases. This CDR3 spans 19 amino acids. Germline V lookup: CDR1 TSWWSYY, CDR2 QGS. Trimming removed 1 base from V and 0 bases from J; junction bases left unmatched: 13. The CDR3 DNA reads TGTGCTCTTGGGGAACGGGGGAAACACTGGGGGCCGCACACCGATAAACTCATCTTT. Protein sequence: CALGERGKHWGPHTDKLIF.

The rearrangement links TRDV1 to TRDJ1; 7 positions agree with TRDD3. V trimming: 3 bases; J trimming: 7 bases; junction bases outside the gene matches: 17. This CDR3 has 17 amino acids. In germline, CDR1 is TSWWSYY, CDR2 QGS. DNA of the CDR3: TGTGCTCTTGGGGATCTTATCCCGCGTACTGGGGATCTTAAACTCATCTTT. Its protein is CALGDLIPRTGDLKLIF.

This clone came up a few times. V gene TRDV1 combines with J gene TRDJ1, with a weak D call TRDD3 (5 bases). Trimming took 4 bases from V and 6 from J, leaving 27 bases between them. The CDR3 consists of 18 residues. Germline CDR1 is TSWWSYY and CDR2 is QGS. CDR3 region: CALGVGIVSEAGGHKLIF. The CDR3 region has the DNA TGTGCTCTTGGGGTTGGGATCGTCTCTGAGGCGGGGGGTCATAAACTCATCTTT.

This clone was found a few times. V and J are TRDV1 and TRDJ1; TRDD3 agrees at 12 bases. The CDR3 sequence is 24 residues long. The trim removed 4 bases at V and 2 bases at J, leaving 29 bases unmatched. Germline-derived CDR1 and CDR2 are TSWWSYY and QGS. The CDR3 bases are TGTGCTCTTGGGGTCCCACCCCTTCCCTCAAACGTACTGGGGGATACTAGGTGGACCGATAAACTCATCTTT. Translation: CALGVPPLPSNVLGDTRWTDKLIF.

This chain joins TRDV1 and TRDJ1; 7 bases agree with TRDD3. V shed 0 bases, J shed 3 bases, and the junction held 16 bases outside the gene matches. Germline V gene lookup returns CDR1 TSWWSYY and CDR2 QGS. The CDR3 is 19 residues long. The CDR3 protein is CALGELRPSGGFSPDKLIF. The CDR3 nucleotides are TGTGCTCTTGGGGAACTGAGACCATCAGGGGGATTCAGCCCCGATAAACTCATCTTT.

The chain is built from TRDV1 and TRDJ1; 9 nucleotides line up with TRDD3. Germline loops: CDR1 TSWWSYY, CDR2 QGS. The CDR3 extends over 23 amino acids. Trimming took 5 bases from V and 7 from J; bases not matched to a gene: 35. CDR3 loop: CALGKTFLNFTGGLSTSRVKLIF. The CDR3 DNA reads as TGTGCTCTTGGGAAAACTTTCCTAAACTTTACTGGGGGACTATCTACCAGTAGAGTTAAACTCATCTTT.

Only one count was recorded for this clone. The chain links TRDV1 to TRDJ1, with D maybe TRDD3 (10 bases). CDR3 length: 21 residues. Germline loops: CDR1 TSWWSYY, CDR2 QGS. The germline V and J ends were trimmed by 9 bases and 3 bases, with 38 bases remaining between them. The DNA of the CDR3 is TGTGCTCTCTTGGGTCCAGGCCTTCCTACAACGCATTGGGGGATACCCGATAAACTCATCTTT. Its translation is CALLGPGLPTTHWGIPDKLIF.

The chain links TRDV1 to TRDJ1, with 13 bases lining up with TRDD3. The CDR3 is made up of 18 amino acids. J lost 7 bases, V lost 4 bases, and 15 bases had no gene match. From germline, CDR1 is TSWWSYY and CDR2 QGS. CDR3 sequence: CALGGLTTTGGYAIKLIF. The CDR3 nucleotides are TGTGCTCTTGGGGGACTAACCACTACTGGGGGATACGCGATTAAACTCATCTTT.

This sequence joins TRDV1 and TRDJ1, with 9 bases lining up with TRDD3. Losses at the gene ends were 4 bases for V and 0 bases for J; bases not matched to a gene: 33. This CDR3 is 25 amino acids long. Germline CDR1 TSWWSYY, CDR2 QGS. CDR3 coding DNA: TGTGCTCTTGGGGGGCGCTTAAAAAGGGTTACTGGGGGACCGCAAAGTCCTCTGTACACCGATAAACTCATCTTT. Translation gives CALGGRLKRVTGGPQSPLYTDKLIF.

The chain links TRDV1 to TRDJ1; 10 bases are shared with TRDD3. CDR1 is TSWWSYY and CDR2 is QGS in the germline V gene. The CDR3 length is 23 residues. V shed 4 bases and J 4 bases; nucleotides not matched to a gene: 30. In nucleotides, the CDR3 is TGTGCTCTTGGGGGGTCCAATCCTAAACACTACGTATTCCGGGGGATACGCGTCGATAAACTCATCTTT. This codes for CALGGSNPKHYVFRGIRVDKLIF.

The genes are TRDV1 and TRDJ1; D possibly corresponds to TRDD2 (5 bases). Between the trimmed V and J ends, which lost 5 bases and 3 bases, there was a span of 28 bases. This CDR3 comprises 19 residues. Germline-derived CDR1 and CDR2 are TSWWSYY and QGS. CDR3 amino acids: CALGNSRPSVHPGADKLIF. In DNA form, the CDR3 reads TGTGCTCTTGGGAATTCTCGGCCTTCTGTGCACCCGGGCGCCGATAAACTCATCTTT.

The J gene is TRDJ1, the V gene TRDV1, with D perhaps TRDD3 (6 bases). This CDR3 has 24 residues. V was clipped by 4 bases and J by 0 bases, with 39 bases between them. CDR1 and CDR2 (germline): TSWWSYY, QGS. CDR3 DNA sequence: TGTGCTCTTGGGGCACAATTTAAATCCCCTTTTGCGGTGGGGGTCTCCCTGTACACCGATAAACTCATCTTT. Amino acids: CALGAQFKSPFAVGVSLYTDKLIF.

This clone has a handful of counts. The chain is built from TRDV1 and TRDJ1, with D maybe TRDD3 (6 bases). The CDR3 is made up of 19 amino acids. Between the trimmed V and J ends, which lost 1 base and 4 bases, there was a span of 25 bases. Germline V gives CDR1 TSWWSYY, CDR2 QGS. Here the CDR3 reads CALGERSSPQRGFHDKLIF. The CDR3 region has the DNA TGTGCTCTTGGGGAACGCTCCTCCCCACAACGGGGATTCCACGATAAACTCATCTTT.